This entry lists 22 T cell receptor beta chains sequenced from one sample in a study of cytomegalovirus exposure and HLA in healthy donors. The PCR contained 60 Vbeta and 13 Jbeta primers. Repertoires were generated with immunoSEQ multiplex PCR, while TCRdb's copy carries only in-frame clones and drops some. The table gives 150,000 or so clones; the top ten clones make up around 1.7% of it. The sequenced sample was PBMCs. These receptors were obtained from a woman aged 50 to 60 in good health and CMV-seronegative.

This rearrangement joins TRBV6-5 to TRBJ1-1, with D perhaps matching TRBD1 (5 bases). Germline assignment: CDR1 MNHEY and CDR2 SVGAGI. CDR3 size: 14 residues. V shed 7 bases and J shed 3 bases, with 15 bases lying between them. The chain's CDR3 is CASTGGVGYTEAFF. DNA of the CDR3: TGTGCCAGCACGGGGGGGGTCGGGTACACTGAAGCTTTCTTT.

The chain combines TRBV5-4 with TRBJ2-3, with a tentative D call TRBD2 (6 bases). V lost 4 bases and J lost 3, with 12 bases in between. The CDR3 sequence is 14 residues long. CDR1 SGHNT and CDR2 YYREEE come from the germline V gene (reference sequence). Here the CDR3 reads CASSRRLVTDTQYF. The CDR3, as DNA: TGTGCCAGCAGCCGACGACTAGTTACAGATACGCAGTATTTT.

This chain connects TRBV25-1 to TRBJ2-1; 7 nucleotides agree with TRBD2. V lost 3 bases to trimming and J lost 1 base; unmatched junction nucleotides: 9. The CDR3 has 17 residues. From germline, CDR1 is MGHDK and CDR2 SYGVNS. The chain's CDR3 is CASSDGTTGGSYNEQFF. DNA for the CDR3: TGTGCCAGCAGTGATGGTACGACGGGAGGATCCTACAATGAGCAGTTCTTC.

The CDR3 region has the DNA TGTGCCAGCAGCCCTCCGGAGGGGAACTATGGCTACACCTTC. Amino acid sequence: CASSPPEGNYGYTF. The chain joins TRBV9 to TRBJ1-2; tentative D call: TRBD1 (5 bases). Germline CDR1 and CDR2: SGDLS and YYNGEE. The V and J ends lost 4 bases and 2 bases respectively, with 12 bases between them. CDR3 length: 14 residues.

This chain connects TRBV19 to TRBJ2-3, with D possibly TRBD1 on 5 matching bases. CDR1 is LNHDA and CDR2 is SQIVND in the germline V gene (reference sequence). There are 14 residues in the CDR3. V lost 7 bases and J 1 base, leaving 12 bases between the germline ends. CDR3 region: CASTESTGTDTQYF. DNA of the CDR3: TGTGCCAGTACCGAATCGACAGGCACAGATACGCAGTATTTT.

This chain connects TRBV7-3 to TRBJ2-3, with 11 nucleotides matching TRBD2. Germline V gene sequence: CDR1 SGHTA, CDR2 FQGTGA. Trimming took 5 bases from V and 6 from J; bases not matched to a gene: 4. The CDR3 totals 14 residues. CDR3 DNA: TGTGCCAGCAGCCCCTTAGCGGGGGGGGATACGCAGTATTTT. This codes for CASSPLAGGDTQYF.

This chain joins TRBV29-1 and TRBJ1-6; the match to TRBD1 covers 8 bases. Germline lookup yields CDR1 SQVTM and CDR2 ANQGSEA. With V trimmed by 7 bases and J by 7 bases, 6 bases remained unmatched. This CDR3 spans 13 amino acids. CDR3 bases: TGCAGCGCGAGGACAGGGCGCAATTCACCCCTCCACTTT. Its translation: CSARTGRNSPLHF.

V is TRBV7-9 and J is TRBJ1-6; no definite D call. Germline V gives CDR1 SEHNR, CDR2 FQNEAQ (reference sequence). Trimming took off 5 bases at V and 7 bases at J, with 18 bases between the two ends. The CDR3 sequence is 16 residues long. The CDR3, as DNA: TGTGCCAGCAGCCCGCTAAAAGAGGGTAGGAATTCACCCCTCCACTTT. Protein product: CASSPLKEGRNSPLHF. Full variable domain (remainder filled in from reference TRBV7-9 and TRBJ1-6): DTGVSQNPRHKITKRGQNVTFRCDPISEHNRLYWYRQTLGQGPEFLTYFQNEAQLEKSRLLSDRFSAERPKGSFSTLEIQRTEQGDSAMYLCASSPLKEGRNSPLHFGNGTRLTVT.

The V call is TRBV28, the J call TRBJ1-5, with D possibly matching TRBD1 (6 bases). CDR1 MDHEN and CDR2 SYDVKM come from the germline V gene. The CDR3 runs 15 residues. V dropped 6 bases and J dropped 6 bases, with 18 bases sitting between them. The CDR3: CASSETRGAVQPQHF. CDR3 nucleotide sequence: TGTGCCAGCAGCGAAACGCGGGGGGCGGTTCAGCCCCAGCATTTT.

The genes are TRBV28 and TRBJ2-7; 8 bases are shared with TRBD1. The CDR3 runs 13 residues. In germline, CDR1 is MDHEN, CDR2 SYDVKM. With 4 bases clipped from V and 4 bases from J, the junction kept 3 bases outside the gene matches. CDR3 DNA sequence: TGTGCCAGCAGTTCGGGACAGGATTACGAGCAGTACTTC. Its protein is CASSSGQDYEQYF. Filled out from reference TRBV28 and TRBJ2-7, the complete variable domain reads DVKVTQSSRYLVKRTGEKVFLECVQDMDHENMFWYRQDPGLGLRLIYFSYDVKMKEKGDIPEGYSVSREKKERFSLILESASTNQTSMYLCASSSGQDYEQYFGPGTRLTVT.

The rearrangement uses TRBV18 and TRBJ1-1; D possibly corresponds to TRBD1 (5 bases). V lost 0 bases and J 0 bases, leaving 8 bases between the germline ends. CDR3 length: 15 amino acids. The germline V gene encodes CDR1 KGHSH and CDR2 LQKENI. This CDR3 reads CASSPPIGVNTEAFF. CDR3 coding DNA: TGTGCCAGCTCACCACCTATAGGGGTGAACACTGAAGCTTTCTTT. Based on the CDR3 plus reference TRBV18 and TRBJ1-1, the full variable domain is NAGVMQNPRHLVRRRGQEARLRCSPMKGHSHVYWYRQLPEEGLKFMVYLQKENIIDESGMPKERFSAEFPKEGPSILRIQQVVRGDSAAYFCASSPPIGVNTEAFFGQGTRLTVV.

This sequence joins TRBV15 and TRBJ2-3; 9 bases fit TRBD1. Germline loops: CDR1 LNHNV, CDR2 YYDKDF (reference sequence). The CDR3 length is 17 residues. The V gene end was trimmed by 0 bases and the J gene end by 3 bases; junction bases not matched to a gene: 7. The DNA of the CDR3 is TGTGCCACCAGCAGAGATAGGGAGGACAGGGGTACAGATACGCAGTATTTT. Protein product: CATSRDREDRGTDTQYF.

CDR3 nucleotides: TGTGCCAGCACCCTTAGGGGTCAGCCCCAGCATTTT. This encodes CASTLRGQPQHF. This sequence joins TRBV28 and TRBJ1-5; possibly TRBD1 for D (5 bases). V gave up 7 bases and J gave up 6 bases, with 10 bases separating them. Germline V gene sequence: CDR1 MDHEN, CDR2 SYDVKM. This CDR3 spans 12 amino acids.

The chain recombines TRBV7-3 with TRBJ2-7; 7 bases map to TRBD1. This CDR3 is built from 15 residues. V gave up 2 bases and J gave up 2 bases; unmatched junction bases: 6. Germline-derived CDR1 and CDR2 are SGHTA and FQGTGA. CDR3 loop: CASSLLPGGTYEQYF. DNA of the CDR3: TGTGCCAGCAGCTTACTTCCAGGGGGTACCTACGAGCAGTACTTC.

J is TRBJ1-4 and V is TRBV30; TRBD1 is a possible D gene (6 bases). The CDR3 runs to 11 residues. Germline V gives CDR1 GTSNPN, CDR2 SVGIG (reference sequence). V shed 3 bases and J shed 7 bases, with 6 bases lying between them. CDR3 nucleotides: TGTGCCTGGAGAGGGGGTGAAAAACTGTTTTTT. This codes for CAWRGGEKLFF.

The chain carries TRBV6-6 and TRBJ2-7, with TRBD1 matching over 8 bases. The CDR3 has 14 residues. V lost 8 bases to trimming and J lost 5 bases; unmatched junction nucleotides: 11. Germline CDR1 MNHNY, CDR2 SVGAGI (reference sequence). CDR3 sequence reads: CASRPRTGRNEQYF. In DNA, the CDR3 is TGTGCCAGCCGACCACGGACAGGGCGTAACGAGCAGTACTTC.

The rearrangement uses TRBV18 and TRBJ2-7; D gene uncertain. Germline CDR1 is KGHSH and CDR2 is LQKENI. CDR3 length equals 12 residues. Trimming took 5 bases from V and 3 from J, leaving 8 bases between them. The CDR3 DNA is TGTGCCAGCTCAGAGAGCCTCTACGAGCAGTACTTC. Amino acids: CASSESLYEQYF.

The chain couples TRBV5-1 to TRBJ2-3; D may be TRBD1 (5 bases). The CDR3 covers 15 residues. Germline V lookup: CDR1 SGHRS, CDR2 YFSETQ. V was clipped by 0 bases and J by 0 bases, with 8 bases between them. The CDR3 loop is CASSLGGQSTDTQYF. The DNA for the CDR3 is TGCGCCAGCAGCTTGGGGGGCCAGAGCACAGATACGCAGTATTTT. Supplemented by reference TRBV5-1 and TRBJ2-3, the full variable domain reads KAGVTQTPRYLIKTRGQQVTLSCSPISGHRSVSWYQQTPGQGLQFLFEYFSETQRNKGNFPGRFSGRQFSNSRSEMNVSTLELGDSALYLCASSLGGQSTDTQYFGPGTRLTVL.

The chain joins TRBV4-3 to TRBJ2-1; 13 bases match TRBD2. J gave up 5 bases and V 0 bases, and 4 bases lay outside the gene matches. The CDR3 loop spans 17 amino acids. Germline V CDR1 and CDR2: LGHNA, YSLEER. CDR3 in DNA: TGCGCCAGCAGCCAAGACAGGACTAGCGGGAGACACAATGAGCAGTTCTTC. Residues: CASSQDRTSGRHNEQFF.

To note about this clone: The sample carries other DNA sequences with the same CDR3. This sequence joins TRBV7-9 and TRBJ2-1, with TRBD2 matching 9 bases. V trimming: 0 bases; J trimming: 4 bases; junction bases outside the gene matches: 4. The germline V gene has CDR1 SEHNR and CDR2 FQNEAQ (reference sequence). CDR3 length: 16 residues. This CDR3 reads CASSLALAGTYNEQFF. CDR3 nucleotides: TGTGCCAGCAGCTTAGCTCTAGCGGGGACGTACAATGAGCAGTTCTTC.

The chain couples TRBV6-1 to TRBJ1-4, with D tentatively TRBD1 (5 bases). The V and J ends lost 6 bases and 8 bases respectively, with 16 bases between them. Germline assignment: CDR1 MNHNS and CDR2 SASEGT. The CDR3 loop spans 14 amino acids. For the CDR3, the DNA is TGTGCCAGCAGCCCTGAACAGGAGGGCGAAAAACTGTTTTTT. Its translation: CASSPEQEGEKLFF.

The V gene is TRBV7-6, the J gene TRBJ2-1; TRBD2 matches at 11 bases. Germline CDR1 is SGHVS and CDR2 is FNYEAQ. V was pared by 1 base and J by 7 bases, with 6 bases of the junction left unmatched. CDR3 length: 16 residues. The CDR3 region has the DNA TGTGCCAGCAGCTTAGTCCTAGCGGGGGGTGCAAATGAGCAGTTCTTC. This gives the protein CASSLVLAGGANEQFF.